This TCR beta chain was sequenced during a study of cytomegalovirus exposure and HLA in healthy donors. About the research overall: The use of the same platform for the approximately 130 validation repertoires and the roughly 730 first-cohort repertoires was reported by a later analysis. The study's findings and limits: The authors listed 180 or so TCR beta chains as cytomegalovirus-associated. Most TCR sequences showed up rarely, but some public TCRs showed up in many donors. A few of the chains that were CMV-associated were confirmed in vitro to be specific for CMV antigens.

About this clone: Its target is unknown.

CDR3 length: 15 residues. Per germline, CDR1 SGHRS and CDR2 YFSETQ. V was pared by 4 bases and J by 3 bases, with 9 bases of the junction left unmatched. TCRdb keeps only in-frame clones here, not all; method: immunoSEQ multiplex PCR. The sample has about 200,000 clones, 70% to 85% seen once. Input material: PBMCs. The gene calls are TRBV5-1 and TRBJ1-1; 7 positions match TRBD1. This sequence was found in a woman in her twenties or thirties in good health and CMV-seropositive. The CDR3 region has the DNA TGCGCCAGCAGCCGTCAAACAGGGGCGGACACTGAAGCTTTCTTT. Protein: CASSRQTGADTEAFF.